The 9 T cell receptor beta chains presented below share a single source sample, sequenced in a study of cytomegalovirus exposure and HLA in healthy donors. Only in-frame clones appear in the TCRdb table, and some are missing; sequencing was by immunoSEQ multiplex PCR. The data contain fewer than 350,000 clones, around 87% of them singletons. Sequencing was carried out using PBMCs. The receptors originated from a woman under 30 in good health and CMV-seronegative.

The chain carries TRBV29-1 and TRBJ2-2, with D possibly TRBD1 on 5 matching bases. CDR3 length equals 13 residues. In germline, CDR1 is SQVTM, CDR2 ANQGSEA. The germline V and J ends were trimmed by 8 bases and 5 bases, with 15 bases remaining between them. Here the CDR3 reads CSLLGRWTGELFF. The CDR3 coding sequence is TGCAGCCTGTTGGGGCGTTGGACCGGGGAGCTGTTTTTT.

The sample holds a few counts of this clone. The J gene is TRBJ2-1, the V gene TRBV4-1, with 8 bases lining up with TRBD2. V trimming: 3 bases; J trimming: 2 bases; junction bases outside the gene matches: 9. CDR3 length: 17 residues. Germline CDR1 is MGHRA and CDR2 is YSYEKL. The CDR3 here is CASSHSPEGLAYNEQFF. The CDR3 nucleotides are TGCGCCAGCAGCCACAGCCCCGAGGGACTAGCCTACAATGAGCAGTTCTTC.

This chain joins TRBV19 and TRBJ2-1; 11 nucleotides line up with TRBD2. CDR1 LNHDA and CDR2 SQIVND come from the germline V gene (reference sequence). V shed 4 bases and J 8 bases; nucleotides not matched to a gene: 1. CDR3 length: 13 residues. This CDR3 reads CASSTGLADEQFF. The CDR3, as DNA: TGTGCCAGTAGTACGGGACTAGCGGATGAGCAGTTCTTC.

The CDR3 DNA sequence: TGCGCCAGCAGCTTCGACAGGATGGGCGAGCAGTACTTC. Its protein is CASSFDRMGEQYF. The chain employs TRBV5-1 and TRBJ2-7, with D possibly TRBD1 on 6 matching bases. V gave up 2 bases and J gave up 6 bases, with 12 bases separating them. The CDR3 totals 13 residues. The germline gives CDR1 SGHRS, CDR2 YFSETQ.

The genes are TRBV9 and TRBJ1-3; D not certain. CDR3 length: 18 amino acids. V was shortened by 8 bases and J by 0 bases, with 24 bases between the two germline ends. Germline lookup yields CDR1 SGDLS and CDR2 YYNGEE. The CDR3 region is CASSKTRTGESSGNTIYF. In nucleotides, the CDR3 is TGTGCCAGTAGCAAAACTAGAACCGGGGAGAGCTCTGGAAACACCATATATTTT.

The V and J genes are TRBV6-1 and TRBJ1-1, with TRBD1 as a possible D gene (6 bases). Per germline, CDR1 MNHNS and CDR2 SASEGT. With 1 base removed from V and 1 base from J, the gap between germline ends came to 10 bases. CDR3 length equals 15 residues. The chain's CDR3 is CASSEGGGWNTEAFF. In DNA form, the CDR3 reads TGTGCCAGCAGTGAAGGGGGGGGCTGGAACACTGAAGCTTTCTTT.

V usage is TRBV27 and J usage is TRBJ2-5; 14 bases agree with TRBD2. This CDR3 region has 16 residues. Per the germline V gene, CDR1 is MNHEY and CDR2 is SMNVEV (reference sequence). V lost 5 bases and J lost 4; bases outside the gene matches: 6. CDR3 residues: CASSPGTSGSTETQYF. The CDR3 nucleotides are TGTGCCAGCAGTCCAGGGACTAGCGGGAGTACAGAGACCCAGTACTTC.

The CDR3 DNA sequence: TGTGCCAGCAGACCCGGACTCATACAAGAGACCCAGTACTTC. This translates into CASRPGLIQETQYF. The rearrangement joins TRBV6-1 to TRBJ2-5; the D gene is possibly TRBD2 (5 bases). The CDR3 has 14 amino acids. Germline V lookup: CDR1 MNHNS, CDR2 SASEGT. Trimming stripped 6 bases from V and 2 bases from J, with 13 bases between.

J is TRBJ1-5 and V is TRBV10-3, with D possibly being TRBD1 (6 bases). Trimming removed 9 bases from V and 7 bases from J, with 16 bases in between. The CDR3 consists of 13 residues. CDR1 and CDR2 (germline): ENHRY, SYGVKD. This chain's CDR3 is CAITGGAEQPQHF. CDR3 in DNA: TGTGCCATTACGGGGGGCGCGGAGCAGCCCCAGCATTTT.